A selection of T cell receptor beta chains follows, all from one sample in a study of cytomegalovirus exposure and HLA in healthy donors. Clones were read by immunoSEQ multiplex PCR, and TCRdb kept only the in-frame ones, dropping some. This table holds tens of thousands of clones. Source material: PBMCs. The receptor set was obtained from a woman between 40 and 50 years old in good health and CMV-seropositive. Each CDR3 is given with its conserved first and last residue. Each record gives: V gene, D gene, J gene, CDR3 DNA, CDR3 protein. The D gene is left open where the match is weak.

TRBV4-3	TRBD1	TRBJ1-1	TGCGCCAGCAGCCCGGGACAGGCGAACACTGAAGCTTTCTTT	CASSPGQANTEAFF
TRBV13	NA	TRBJ2-5	TGTGCCAGCAGCTTAGGGAGCGGTGAGACCCAGTACTTC	CASSLGSGETQYF
TRBV27	TRBD1	TRBJ1-5	TGTGCCAGCAGTTTAGGAGCAGGGGGCGTCTGGCAGCCCCAGCATTTT	CASSLGAGGVWQPQHF
TRBV9	NA	TRBJ2-2	TGTGCCAGCAATAGAGATACGAACACCGGGGAGCTGTTTTTT	CASNRDTNTGELFF
TRBV19	NA	TRBJ1-5	TGTGCCAGTAGTATATCTGTTCCGGAGGCGTACCAGCCCCAGCATTTT	CASSISVPEAYQPQHF
TRBV2	TRBD1	TRBJ2-3	TGTGCCAGTGGCCGGGACAGGGGGCGGGATACGCAGTATTTT	CASGRDRGRDTQYF
TRBV7-9	NA	TRBJ2-7	TGTGCCAGCAGCCCCCCCGGGAGCTCCTACGAGCAGTACTTC	CASSPPGSSYEQYF
TRBV5-1	NA	TRBJ2-5	TGCGCCAGCAGCCCAGCGGCGGGGCGGGAGACCCAGTACTTC	CASSPAAGRETQYF
TRBV4-3	TRBD2	TRBJ2-2	TGCGCCAGCAGCCAAGAGGGACTAGCGGGAAACACCGGGGAGCTGTTTTTT	CASSQEGLAGNTGELFF
TRBV4-2	NA	TRBJ1-2	TGTGCCAGCAGCCAAGAGGGGAGAGCCCCTAACTATGGCTACACCTTC	CASSQEGRAPNYGYTF
TRBV4-1	TRBD1	TRBJ1-4	TGCGCCAGCAGCCAGGCTTACAGGGGGAATGAAAAACTGTTTTTT	CASSQAYRGNEKLFF
TRBV7-9	NA	TRBJ2-6	TGTGCCAGCAGCTTACAGGCGAAAGGGGCCAACGTCCTGACTTTC	CASSLQAKGANVLTF
TRBV11-2	NA	TRBJ2-1	TGTGCCAGCAGCTTAGATGCTCTCTCGACTAGCTACAATGAGCAGTTCTTC	CASSLDALSTSYNEQFF